The 3 T cell receptor beta chains below all came from one sample that was sequenced in a study of T-cell memory formation after mild COVID-19. Each CDR3 protein gets one entry after TCRdb re-called the 5' RACE reads with MiXCR. Seen here are about 180,000 distinct CDR3 sequences, about a sixth observed once, and the top ten hold approximately 2%. Sequenced sample: PBMCs or a T cell subset sorted from them (not recorded which). The receptors derive from an adult woman who had mild COVID-19 (a few samples of this study predate the infection). Cell type and time point are not known.

This clonotype was detected only a few times. The germline gene is not matched at one end of the junction; a read error may be the cause. The V and J genes are TRBV20-1 and TRBJ2-3; 13 bases agree with TRBD2. Germline CDR1 DFQATT, CDR2 SNEGSKA (reference sequence). The CDR3 runs to 14 residues. The CDR3 DNA reads as TGCAGTGCTAGAGATCCGGGACTAGCGGGGTTTAGGCATTTT. Its translation: CSARDPGLAGFRHF.

This rearrangement joins TRBV5-1 to TRBJ2-1; D may be TRBD1 (5 bases). CDR3 size: 14 residues. Germline V gives CDR1 SGHRS, CDR2 YFSETQ. Trimming cost V 6 bases and J 2 bases, with 12 bases left between them. The CDR3 sequence is CASIPDSTYNEQFF. The DNA of the CDR3 is TGCGCCAGCATCCCAGACAGTACCTACAATGAGCAGTTCTTC.

This clonotype was observed a handful of times. The rearrangement links TRBV3-1 to TRBJ2-2; D is uncertain. Germline CDR1 LGHDT, CDR2 YNNKEL (reference sequence). The CDR3 length is 14 residues. V dropped 1 base and J dropped 7 bases, with 10 bases sitting between them. The CDR3 DNA follows: TGTGCCAGCAGCCAAGTTATTGGTGGCGGGGAGCTGTTTTTT. It encodes CASSQVIGGGELFF. Drawing the rest from reference TRBV3-1 and TRBJ2-2, the complete variable domain is DTAVSQTPKYLVTQMGNDKSIKCEQNLGHDTMYWYKQDSKKFLKIMFSYNNKELIINETVPNRFSPKSPDKAHLNLHINSLELGDSAVYFCASSQVIGGGELFFGEGSRLTVL.